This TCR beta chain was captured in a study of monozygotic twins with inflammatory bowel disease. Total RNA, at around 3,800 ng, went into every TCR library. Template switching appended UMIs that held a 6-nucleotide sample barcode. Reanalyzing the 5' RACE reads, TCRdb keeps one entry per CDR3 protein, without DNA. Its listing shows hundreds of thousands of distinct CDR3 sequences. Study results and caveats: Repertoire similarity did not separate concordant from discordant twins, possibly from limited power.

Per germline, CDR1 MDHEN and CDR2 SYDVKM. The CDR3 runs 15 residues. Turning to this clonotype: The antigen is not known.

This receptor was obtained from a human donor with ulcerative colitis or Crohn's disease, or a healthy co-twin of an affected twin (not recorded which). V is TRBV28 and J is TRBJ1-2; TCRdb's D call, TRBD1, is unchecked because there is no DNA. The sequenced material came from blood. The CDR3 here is CASSFTTGVDYGYTF.